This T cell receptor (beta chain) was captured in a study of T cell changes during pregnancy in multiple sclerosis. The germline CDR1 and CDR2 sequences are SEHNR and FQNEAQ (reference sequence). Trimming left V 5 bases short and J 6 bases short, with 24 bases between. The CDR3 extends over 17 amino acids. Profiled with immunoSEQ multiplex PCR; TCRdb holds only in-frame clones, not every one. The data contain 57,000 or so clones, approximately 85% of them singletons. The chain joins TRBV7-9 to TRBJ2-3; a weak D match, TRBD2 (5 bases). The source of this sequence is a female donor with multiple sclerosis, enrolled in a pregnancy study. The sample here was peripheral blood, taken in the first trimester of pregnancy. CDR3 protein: CASSRRWEFGVGDTQYF. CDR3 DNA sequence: TGTGCCAGCAGCCGTCGCTGGGAATTCGGGGTTGGGGATACGCAGTATTTT.